The clone carrying this T cell receptor (beta chain) has more than one count but fewer than ten. Antigen specificity is unknown. Amplification used 60 Vbeta primers and 13 Jbeta primers. TCRdb's copy holds only in-frame clones and misses some; the assay was immunoSEQ multiplex PCR. The data show 90,000 to 100,000 clones, with about two thirds seen just once and 2.5% to 3% held by the top ten. The entry originates in a study of cytomegalovirus exposure and HLA in healthy donors. Points from the study as a whole: Cytomegalovirus association was listed for about 180 TCR beta chains. Among the most significant clusters, several appeared linked to common viral pathogens in a later analysis. Reportedly, TCR beta sequences accurately predicted HLA-A and HLA-B alleles in most subjects.

The germline V gene has CDR1 SGHTA and CDR2 FQGNSA. V shed 4 bases and J 6 bases; nucleotides not matched to a gene: 5. CDR3 size: 14 residues. V gene TRBV7-2 combines with J gene TRBJ1-4, with 7 bases identical to TRBD1. The receptor's source is a man over 45 in good health and CMV-seronegative. Source material: PBMCs. CDR3 sequence: CASSYQGGDEKLFF. As DNA, the CDR3 is TGTGCCAGCAGCTATCAGGGGGGCGATGAAAAACTGTTTTTT.